Below, one TCR beta chain is given with its context. Its antigen is not known. The germline gene is not matched at one end of the junction; a read error may be the cause. The primer mix had 60 Vbeta and 13 Jbeta primers. TCRdb's table, derived via immunoSEQ multiplex PCR, lists solely in-frame clones and lacks some. The repertoire holds 130,000 or so clones, with about 81% as singletons. Germline CDR1 and CDR2: MNHEY and SMNVEV (reference sequence). CDR3 size: 15 residues. These data come from a study of cytomegalovirus exposure and HLA in healthy donors. Findings of the study overall: As a later analysis showed, a missense DCLRE1C variant was linked to trimming of TCR beta V- and J-genes.

The chain combines TRBV27 with TRBJ1-2; D unresolved. Source material: PBMCs. The receptor was derived from a woman aged 45-65 years in good health and CMV-seropositive. CDR3 nucleotides: TGTGCCAGCAGTTTACGAGGAGCCGCTAACCATGGCTACACCTTC. It translates to CASSLRGAANHGYTF.